This T cell receptor beta chain was captured in a study of identical twins. This clonotype was seen only a few times. TCRdb fed the 5' RACE reads into MiXCR, producing one record per CDR3 protein. Of 500,000 or so distinct CDR3 sequences listed, 14% were seen once; the top ten hold approximately 0.52%. The V gene's germline CDR1 is MDHEN and CDR2 SYDVKM. V dropped 6 bases and J dropped 4; count of bases not matched to a gene: 7. This CDR3 contains 14 residues. The sample was also reused in another study, on yellow fever vaccine responses in identical twins.

The receptor was isolated from a woman aged 18-29 years in good health. The gene calls are TRBV28 and TRBJ2-5; 8 positions match TRBD1. Sequences were obtained from CD4+ T cells sorted from blood. The CDR3 loop is CASSRGTGPETQYF. The DNA for the CDR3 is TGTGCCAGCAGCCGAGGGACAGGTCCAGAGACCCAGTACTTC. Full variable domain (rest looked up from reference TRBV28 and TRBJ2-5): DVKVTQSSRYLVKRTGEKVFLECVQDMDHENMFWYRQDPGLGLRLIYFSYDVKMKEKGDIPEGYSVSREKKERFSLILESASTNQTSMYLCASSRGTGPETQYFGPGTRLLVL.